The 24 T cell receptor beta chains reported below all come from one sample, sequenced in a study of blood T cell repertoires in COVID-19. Assay used: immunoSEQ multiplex PCR; TCRdb lists only in-frame clones, some missing. Among about 24,000 clones listed, about nine tenths were seen once. The sample consisted of peripheral blood. These receptors were taken from a woman in her seventies with active COVID-19.

This chain joins TRBV5-4 and TRBJ2-6, with unresolved D. Between the trimmed V and J ends, which lost 4 bases and 4 bases, there was a span of 9 bases. This CDR3 contains 14 residues. The germline gives CDR1 SGHNT, CDR2 YYREEE (reference sequence). The CDR3 reads CASSNGLGANVLTF. Here the CDR3 DNA reads TGTGCCAGCAGCAATGGGCTCGGGGCCAACGTCCTGACTTTC.

The chain has TRBV11-2 and TRBJ2-5, with D possibly TRBD2 on 7 matching bases. Deletions cut 5 bases from V and 9 bases from J, with 28 bases between. This CDR3 is built from 17 residues. Germline V gene lookup returns CDR1 SGHAT and CDR2 FQNNGV. The DNA of the CDR3 is TGTGCCAGCAGCGCACCCGGGCCTCGACGGGGGGCGGTGGCCCAGTACTTC. This codes for CASSAPGPRRGAVAQYF.

The chain is built from TRBV4-2 and TRBJ2-5, with 7 bases aligning to TRBD2. The CDR3 covers 15 residues. Looked up from germline, CDR1 is LGHNA and CDR2 is YNFKEQ. V shed 4 bases, J shed 1 base, and the junction held 6 bases outside the gene matches. The CDR3: CASSPGVAGQETQYF. The CDR3 DNA reads TGTGCCAGCAGCCCCGGGGTAGCGGGCCAAGAGACCCAGTACTTC.

This clone was seen a single time. The gene calls are TRBV3-1 (or the pseudogene TRBV3-2) and TRBJ2-1; TRBD2 matches at 13 bases. Germline values: CDR1 LGHDT, CDR2 YNNKEL (reference sequence). CDR3 length: 17 residues. V gave up 1 base and J gave up 3 bases; unmatched junction bases: 3. The CDR3, as DNA: TGTGCCAGCAGCCAAGGGACTAGCGGGGGCCGCTACAATGAGCAGTTCTTC. Its protein product is CASSQGTSGGRYNEQFF.

The chain joins TRBV6-6 to TRBJ1-1, with D hard to call. V was trimmed by 3 bases and J by 8 bases, leaving 22 bases between them. Germline assignment: CDR1 MNHNY and CDR2 SVGAGI (reference sequence). The CDR3 is made up of 16 amino acids. The CDR3 bases are TGTGCCAGCAGTTATCCCAGTTGGGAGGGTGGAATCGAAGCTTTCTTT. Amino acid sequence: CASSYPSWEGGIEAFF.

The chain couples TRBV28 to TRBJ2-7, with TRBD2 identical over 13 bases. V lost 5 bases, J lost 3 bases, and 4 bases stayed unmatched. Germline loops: CDR1 MDHEN, CDR2 SYDVKM. The CDR3 spans 15 residues. CDR3 residues: CASSQTSGRIYEQYF. CDR3 coding DNA: TGTGCCAGCAGTCAGACTAGCGGGAGGATCTACGAGCAGTACTTC.

V and J are TRBV28 and TRBJ2-3, with D perhaps matching TRBD2 (6 bases). V was shortened by 4 bases and J by 7 bases, with 9 bases between the two germline ends. Per germline, CDR1 MDHEN and CDR2 SYDVKM. This CDR3 has 12 amino acids. The CDR3 DNA sequence: TGTGCCAGCAGTTCACTAGCAAATACGCAGTATTTT. It is translated as CASSSLANTQYF.

The rearrangement links TRBV5-1 to TRBJ1-6; perhaps TRBD1 as D (5 bases). V was pared by 4 bases and J by 1 base, with 9 bases between. The germline gives CDR1 SGHRS, CDR2 YFSETQ. The CDR3 runs 15 residues. CDR3 loop: CASSTQGSYNSPLHF. Here the CDR3 DNA reads TGCGCCAGCAGCACTCAGGGATCCTATAATTCACCCCTCCACTTT. The variable domain in full, with the rest retrieved from reference TRBV5-1 and TRBJ1-6, is KAGVTQTPRYLIKTRGQQVTLSCSPISGHRSVSWYQQTPGQGLQFLFEYFSETQRNKGNFPGRFSGRQFSNSRSEMNVSTLELGDSALYLCASSTQGSYNSPLHFGNGTRLTVT.

V is TRBV9 and J is TRBJ2-7; 9 positions agree with TRBD1. Germline CDR1 SGDLS, CDR2 YYNGEE. With V trimmed by 3 bases and J by 5 bases, 3 bases remained unmatched. This CDR3 has 13 amino acids. CDR3 protein: CASSGQGEDEQYF. The CDR3 nucleotides are TGTGCCAGCAGCGGACAGGGGGAGGACGAGCAGTACTTC.

V gene TRBV11-2 combines with J gene TRBJ1-2; D not resolved. This CDR3 comprises 13 residues. Germline CDR1 SGHAT, CDR2 FQNNGV. V was cut by 6 bases and J by 1 base, with 9 bases left in between. In DNA form, the CDR3 reads TGTGCCAGCAGGCCAGTATTTAACTATGGCTACACCTTC. This codes for CASRPVFNYGYTF.

The CDR3 coding sequence is TGTGCCAGCAGCTCGACTTACAATGAGCAGTTCTTC. This codes for CASSSTYNEQFF. The chain employs TRBV7-2 and TRBJ2-1, with D hard to call. Germline V gene sequence: CDR1 SGHTA, CDR2 FQGNSA. This CDR3 region has 12 residues. V was shortened by 4 bases and J by 4 bases, with 5 bases between the two germline ends.

The count of this clone is one. This sequence joins TRBV7-9 and TRBJ1-5, with TRBD1 matching over 7 bases. The V and J ends lost 6 bases and 5 bases, in that order; junction bases with no gene match: 4. This CDR3 has 13 amino acids. Germline lookup yields CDR1 SEHNR and CDR2 FQNEAQ (reference sequence). CDR3 sequence (DNA): TGTGCCAGCAGACAGGGGAATGATCAGCCCCAGCATTTT. This codes for CASRQGNDQPQHF.

The chain recombines TRBV6-2 or TRBV6-3 with TRBJ1-6; D unresolved. Trimming left V 2 bases short and J 9 bases short, with 11 bases between. Germline CDR1 is MNHEY and CDR2 is SVGEGT. This CDR3 has 14 residues. The CDR3 bases are TGTGCCAGCAGTTACAACCGGGTCGCTTCACCCCTCCACTTT. Encoded protein: CASSYNRVASPLHF.

The gene calls are TRBV7-2 and TRBJ2-3; 8 bases are shared with TRBD2. CDR1 is SGHTA and CDR2 is FQGNSA in the germline V gene. With V trimmed by 8 bases and J by 13 bases, 8 bases remained unmatched. CDR3 length equals 11 residues. For the CDR3, the DNA is TGTGCCAGCGACTACGGGGGGGGGAAGTATTTT. Encoded protein: CASDYGGGKYF.

This sequence joins TRBV7-8 and TRBJ1-1; 9 nucleotides align to TRBD1. V shed 5 bases and J 10 bases; nucleotides not matched to a gene: 11. The CDR3 totals 14 residues. Germline CDR1 and CDR2: SGHVS and FQNEAQ. This chain's CDR3 is CASSPRRQGEGAFF. DNA for the CDR3: TGTGCCAGCAGCCCCCGACGACAGGGGGAAGGAGCTTTCTTT.

The genes are TRBV6-6 and TRBJ1-5; 8 positions match TRBD1. Trimming removed 7 bases from V and 1 base from J; junction bases left unmatched: 3. Per germline, CDR1 MNHNY and CDR2 SVGAGI (reference sequence). CDR3 size: 14 residues. As DNA, the CDR3 is TGTGCCAGCATCGACAGGGGAAGCAATCAGCCCCAGCATTTT. It yields the protein CASIDRGSNQPQHF.

The chain is built from TRBV10-2 and TRBJ1-1, with 8 bases that match TRBD1. V trimming: 0 bases; J trimming: 6 bases; junction bases outside the gene matches: 9. This CDR3 region has 16 residues. CDR1 is WSHSY and CDR2 is SAAADI in the germline V gene. The CDR3 protein is CASSESLLTGAAEAFF. DNA for the CDR3: TGCGCCAGCAGTGAGTCCCTCCTGACAGGGGCCGCTGAAGCTTTCTTT.

V usage is TRBV7-2 and J usage is TRBJ2-5; possibly TRBD2 for D (7 bases). Germline V gene data show CDR1 as SGHTA and CDR2 as FQGNSA. Deletions cut 3 bases from V and 5 bases from J, with 13 bases between. There are 14 residues in the CDR3. The CDR3 region has the DNA TGTGCCAGCAGCTTGTGGGGGGGCGGCGAGACCCAGTACTTC. Translating gives CASSLWGGGETQYF. Filled out from reference TRBV7-2 and TRBJ2-5, the complete variable domain reads GAGVSQSPSNKVTEKGKDVELRCDPISGHTALYWYRQSLGQGLEFLIYFQGNSAPDKSGLPSDRFSAERTGGSVSTLTIQRTQQEDSAVYLCASSLWGGGETQYFGPGTRLLVL.

The gene calls are TRBV7-3 and TRBJ1-1, with D uncertain. The CDR3 runs to 13 residues. Germline lookup yields CDR1 SGHTA and CDR2 FQGTGA. The V end lost 0 bases, the J end lost 4 bases, and 6 bases lay between the germline ends. The CDR3 coding sequence is TGTGCCAGCAGCTTAACCGGGAGCACTGAAGCTTTCTTT. It translates to CASSLTGSTEAFF. Together with reference TRBV7-3 and TRBJ1-1, the CDR3 gives the full variable domain: GAGVSQTPSNKVTEKGKYVELRCDPISGHTALYWYRQSLGQGPEFLIYFQGTGAADDSGLPNDRFFAVRPEGSVSTLKIQRTERGDSAVYLCASSLTGSTEAFFGQGTRLTVV.

V gene TRBV7-8 combines with J gene TRBJ2-7, with TRBD1 matching 7 bases. Trimming removed 1 base from V and 3 bases from J; junction bases left unmatched: 12. The CDR3 covers 17 residues. Germline CDR1 and CDR2: SGHVS and FQNEAQ. CDR3 sequence reads: CASSLGYLGGLYYEQYF. CDR3 nucleotide sequence: TGTGCCAGCAGCTTAGGGTATCTAGGGGGCCTCTACTACGAGCAGTACTTC.

The chain employs TRBV5-1 and TRBJ2-3, with D perhaps matching TRBD2 (6 bases). V lost 4 bases, J lost 2 bases, and 14 bases lay in between. CDR1 is SGHRS, CDR2 YFSETQ, per germline. The CDR3 spans 15 residues. CDR3 sequence (DNA): TGCGCCAGCAGCCCCCGGGACTTCCTCACAGATACGCAGTATTTT. Encoded protein: CASSPRDFLTDTQYF.

This chain joins TRBV7-2 and TRBJ1-6; 7 bases line up with TRBD1. The CDR3 sequence is 15 residues long. The trim removed 3 bases at V and 7 bases at J, leaving 6 bases unmatched. Per the germline V gene, CDR1 is SGHTA and CDR2 is FQGNSA. CDR3 sequence (DNA): TGTGCCAGCAGCTTGCAGACAGGGAACAATTCACCCCTCCACTTT. Translating it yields CASSLQTGNNSPLHF.

V and J are TRBV9 and TRBJ2-5; no reliable D call. CDR1 and CDR2 (germline): SGDLS, YYNGEE. The CDR3 runs to 14 residues. V shed 5 bases and J shed 4 bases, with 15 bases lying between them. The CDR3 is CASSTSMRSETQYF. As DNA, the CDR3 is TGTGCCAGCAGTACCTCTATGCGATCAGAGACCCAGTACTTC.

The chain recombines TRBV11-3 with TRBJ2-2; D call uncertain. The V end was cut by 1 base, the J end by 0 bases, with 12 bases between. The CDR3 sequence is 17 residues long. CDR1 is SGHNT and CDR2 is YENEEA in the germline V gene. The CDR3 sequence is CASSLVAGASNTGELFF. The CDR3 nucleotides read TGTGCCAGCAGCTTAGTTGCAGGCGCCTCGAACACCGGGGAGCTGTTTTTT. Based on the CDR3 plus reference TRBV11-3 and TRBJ2-2, the full variable domain is EAGVVQSPRYKIIEKKQPVAFWCNPISGHNTLYWYLQNLGQGPELLIRYENEEAVDDSQLPKDRFSAERLKGVDSTLKIQPAELGDSAVYLCASSLVAGASNTGELFFGEGSRLTVL.